The clone carrying this T cell receptor beta chain came up a few times. The antigen remains unidentified. This sample was included in a study of T cell repertoires in cytomegalovirus infection. Study-wide context: As its CMV epitopes, the study selected recently identified HLA-C-restricted and well-studied HLA-B-restricted targets. Indicated by public TCR beta signatures were CMV infection and matching HLA type.

Each CDR3 protein gets one entry after TCRdb re-called the reads with MiXCR. The sample lists tens of thousands of distinct CDR3 sequences; under 25% were seen once. Study-wide results and limits: People with CMV and the relevant HLA were identified by cumulative public TCR beta family frequency. HLA-C-restricted CMV-specific TCR beta clonotypes prevailed in the ex vivo response.

Sequenced material: CD8+ T cells from cultured PBMCs, taken from culture after CMV antigen stimulation. This clonotype was obtained from a human donor in good health (CMV status not recorded). Some clones in this sample may be carry-over from other donors' samples.

CDR3 bases: TGTGCCAGCAGCACTACAGGGGGGGGATCCTACGAGCAGTACTTC. Residues: CASSTTGGGSYEQYF. J is TRBJ2-7 and V is TRBV12-3 or TRBV12-4, with a possible D match to TRBD1 (8 bases). Trimming removed 6 bases from V and 1 base from J, with 16 bases in between. This CDR3 comprises 15 residues.